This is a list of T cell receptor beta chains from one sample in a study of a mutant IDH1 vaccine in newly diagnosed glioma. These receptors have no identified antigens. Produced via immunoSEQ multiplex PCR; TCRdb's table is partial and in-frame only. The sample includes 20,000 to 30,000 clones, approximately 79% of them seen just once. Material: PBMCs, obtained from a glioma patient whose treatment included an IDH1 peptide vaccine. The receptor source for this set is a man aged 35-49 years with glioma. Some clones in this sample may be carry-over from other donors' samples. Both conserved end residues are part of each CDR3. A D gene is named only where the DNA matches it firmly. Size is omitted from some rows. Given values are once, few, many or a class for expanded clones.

CASSPRTGYLNTEAFF	TGTGCCAGCAGCCCGAGGACAGGGTATTTGAACACTGAAGCTTTCTTT	TRBD1	TRBV7-9	once	16	TRBJ1-1
CASSQGATEAFF	TGTGCCAGCAGCCAGGGCGCCACTGAAGCTTTCTTT	NA	TRBV6-5	NA	12	TRBJ1-1
CASSLAGSGGRTDTQYF	TGCGCCAGCAGCTTGGCAGGTAGCGGGGGGAGAACAGATACGCAGTATTTT	TRBD2	TRBV5-1	once	17	TRBJ2-3
CASSPGTIKNTEAFF	TGTGCCAGCAGCCCGGGGACAATTAAGAACACTGAAGCTTTCTTT	NA	TRBV5-5	NA	15	TRBJ1-1
CASSLPGMNTEAFF	TGTGCCAGCAGCTTACCGGGGATGAACACTGAAGCTTTCTTT	NA	TRBV11-2	NA	14	TRBJ1-1
CSASSGHEQYF	TGCAGTGCTAGTTCGGGCCACGAGCAGTACTTC	NA	TRBV20-1	NA	11	TRBJ2-7
CASSLAAYQETQYF	TGTGCCAGCAGTCTAGCGGCTTACCAAGAGACCCAGTACTTC	TRBD2	TRBV6-1	NA	14	TRBJ2-5
CASSLDRVDNSPLHF	TGTGCCAGCAGCTTGGACAGGGTTGATAATTCACCCCTCCACTTT	NA	TRBV5-5	NA	15	TRBJ1-6
CASSPTVSGANVLTF	TGTGCCAGCTCACCAACCGTCTCTGGGGCCAACGTCCTGACTTTC	NA	TRBV18	NA	15	TRBJ2-6
CASSERFRVENIQYF	TGTGCCAGCAGTGAAAGGTTTCGAGTTGAAAACATTCAGTACTTC	NA	TRBV6-1	NA	15	TRBJ2-4
CASSHYGADNSPLHF	TGCGCCAGCAGCCACTACGGGGCGGATAATTCACCCCTCCACTTT	NA	TRBV4-1	NA	15	TRBJ1-6
CASSSALRRAEAFF	TGTGCCAGCAGCTCAGCACTAAGGCGGGCTGAAGCTTTCTTT	NA	TRBV11-2	NA	14	TRBJ1-1
CASSSTGPTLGGYTF	TGTGCCAGCAGCTCGACAGGGCCGACCCTCGGTGGCTACACCTTC	TRBD1	TRBV5-6	NA	15	TRBJ1-2
CASSSALGSYEQYF	TGTGCCAGCAGTTCGGCGTTAGGGTCCTACGAGCAGTACTTC	NA	TRBV5-5	NA	14	TRBJ2-7
CASSLVAPGGYTF	TGTGCCAGCAGCTTGGTGGCCCCGGGGGGCTACACCTTC	NA	TRBV5-6	NA	13	TRBJ1-2
CASSEGDRSSSYNEQFF	TGTGCCAGCAGTGAAGGGGACAGGTCAAGCTCCTACAATGAGCAGTTCTTC	TRBD1	TRBV6-1	NA	17	TRBJ2-1
CASTPWDKGGEQYF	TGTGCCAGCACCCCCTGGGACAAGGGTGGCGAGCAGTACTTC	NA	TRBV7-9	NA	14	TRBJ2-7
CASSLRQGRRNYGYTF	TGTGCCAGCAGCCTCCGACAGGGTCGTAGAAACTATGGCTACACCTTC	TRBD1	TRBV13	NA	16	TRBJ1-2
CASSTGLAKETQYF	TGTGCCAGCAGCACCGGACTAGCCAAAGAGACCCAGTACTTC	TRBD2	TRBV9	NA	14	TRBJ2-5
CASSQSMDF	TGCGCCAGCAGTCAATCTATGGATTTT	NA	TRBV23-1	NA	9	TRBJ2-3
CASSHIRQRSRFEQYF	TGCGCCAGCAGCCATATAAGACAGAGATCTAGATTCGAGCAGTACTTC	NA	TRBV4-3	NA	16	TRBJ2-7
CAWSVRARDTQYF	TGTGCCTGGAGTGTCAGGGCGCGTGATACGCAGTATTTT	NA	TRBV30	once	13	TRBJ2-3
CASSKGETQYF	TGTGCCAGCAGTAAGGGTGAGACCCAGTACTTC	NA	TRBV6-6	once	11	TRBJ2-5
CAITQGRVNYGYTF	TGTGCCATCACCCAGGGACGGGTAAACTATGGCTACACCTTC	NA	TRBV10-3	NA	14	TRBJ1-2
CAWGYYEKLFF	TGTGCCTGGGGTTATTACGAAAAACTGTTTTTT	NA	TRBV30	few	11	TRBJ1-4
CASSPQTGRVDYGYTF	TGTGCCAGCTCACCGCAGACAGGACGGGTCGACTATGGCTACACCTTC	NA	TRBV18	NA	16	TRBJ1-2
CASSSLGTDTQYF	TGTGCCAGCAGTTCCCTTGGGACAGATACGCAGTATTTT	NA	TRBV27	NA	13	TRBJ2-3
CASSEGRSVTLAYNEKLFF	TGTGCCAGCAGTGAAGGGAGGAGCGTTACTCTCGCCTATAATGAAAAACTGTTTTTT	NA	TRBV6-1	NA	19	TRBJ1-4
CASSRPPGAPVTDTQYF	TGCGCCAGCAGCCGACCTCCGGGGGCGCCGGTAACAGATACGCAGTATTTT	NA	TRBV5-1	NA	17	TRBJ2-3
CASRLDREGEKLFF	TGTGCCAGCAGACTTGACAGGGAAGGGGAAAAACTGTTTTTT	TRBD1	TRBV6-5	NA	14	TRBJ1-4
CASSLGPGGREETQYF	TGTGCCAGCAGCTTAGGCCCGGGGGGCCGGGAAGAGACCCAGTACTTC	NA	TRBV7-8	once	16	TRBJ2-5
CASSAGTAGSPLHF	TGTGCCAGCTCCGCCGGGACAGCGGGCTCACCCCTCCACTTT	TRBD1	TRBV18	NA	14	TRBJ1-6
CASSETGSNSPLHF	TGTGCCAGTAGTGAAACTGGGTCAAATTCACCCCTCCACTTT	NA	TRBV19	NA	14	TRBJ1-6
CASSPSQGAANEKLFF	TGTGCCAGCTCACCCTCACAGGGGGCAGCTAATGAAAAACTGTTTTTT	TRBD1	TRBV18	NA	16	TRBJ1-4
CASHDWGYGYTF	TGTGCCAGCCACGACTGGGGCTATGGCTACACCTTC	NA	TRBV6-6	NA	12	TRBJ1-2
CASSPGTMNTGELFF	TGTGCCAGCAGCCCCGGGACAATGAACACCGGGGAGCTGTTTTTT	NA	TRBV7-9	NA	15	TRBJ2-2
CATSRSYPEGYTF	TGTGCCACCAGCAGATCTTACCCGGAGGGCTACACCTTC	NA	TRBV15	few	13	TRBJ1-2
CASSRASGTRETQYF	TGTGCCAGCAGCCGCGCCTCCGGGACCCGGGAGACCCAGTACTTC	NA	TRBV5-4	once	15	TRBJ2-5
CAWSAPWQILAKNIQYF	TGTGCCTGGAGTGCTCCGTGGCAGATTTTAGCCAAAAACATTCAGTACTTC	NA	TRBV30	NA	17	TRBJ2-4
CASSLNNPRNTGELFF	TGTGCCAGCAGTTTGAACAACCCGAGGAACACCGGGGAGCTGTTTTTT	NA	TRBV6-5	NA	16	TRBJ2-2
CASRRYTF	TGTGCCAGCAGGCGCTACACCTTC	NA	TRBV6-4	NA	8	TRBJ1-2
CASQGTVNTGELFF	TGCGCCAGCCAAGGGACAGTTAACACCGGGGAGCTGTTTTTT	TRBD1	TRBV5-1	NA	14	TRBJ2-2
CASSFRGGPETQYF	TGTGCCAGCAGCTTCCGCGGGGGGCCGGAGACCCAGTACTTC	TRBD2	TRBV9	NA	14	TRBJ2-5
CASSIGHYSNQPQHF	TGTGCCAGTAGTATAGGGCATTATAGCAATCAGCCCCAGCATTTT	NA	TRBV19	NA	15	TRBJ1-5
CASSQEPVGAGELFF	TGTGCCAGCAGCCAAGAACCGGTTGGAGCCGGGGAGCTGTTTTTT	NA	TRBV4-2	few	15	TRBJ2-2
CASSLGFDTEAFF	TGTGCCAGCAGTTTGGGTTTTGACACTGAAGCTTTCTTT	NA	TRBV27	few	13	TRBJ1-1
CASSQGSMNTEAFF	TGCGCCAGCAGCCAAGGGTCGATGAACACTGAAGCTTTCTTT	NA	TRBV4-1	few	14	TRBJ1-1